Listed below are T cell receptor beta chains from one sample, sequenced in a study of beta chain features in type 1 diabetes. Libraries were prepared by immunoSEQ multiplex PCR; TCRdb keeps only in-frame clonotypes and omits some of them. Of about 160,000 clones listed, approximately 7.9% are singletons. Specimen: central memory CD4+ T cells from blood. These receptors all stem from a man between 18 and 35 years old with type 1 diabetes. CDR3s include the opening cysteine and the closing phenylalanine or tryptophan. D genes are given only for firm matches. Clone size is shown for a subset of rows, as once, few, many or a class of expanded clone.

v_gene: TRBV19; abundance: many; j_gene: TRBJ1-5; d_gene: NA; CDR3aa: CASSVSGPGARIGNQPQHF; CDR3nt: TGTGCCAGTAGTGTGAGCGGTCCAGGGGCTCGAATCGGCAATCAGCCCCAGCATTTT
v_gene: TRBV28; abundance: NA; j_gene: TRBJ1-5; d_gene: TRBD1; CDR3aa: CASSGDRVGNQPQHF; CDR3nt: TGTGCCAGCAGCGGGGACAGGGTTGGGAATCAGCCCCAGCATTTT
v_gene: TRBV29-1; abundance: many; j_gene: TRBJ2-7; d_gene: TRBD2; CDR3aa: CSVGTSGFTEQYF; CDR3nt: TGCAGCGTTGGGACTAGCGGTTTTACCGAGCAGTACTTC
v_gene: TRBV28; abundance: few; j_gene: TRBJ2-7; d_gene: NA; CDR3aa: CASSPGRKAYEQYF; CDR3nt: TGTGCCAGCAGTCCAGGAAGGAAGGCCTACGAGCAGTACTTC
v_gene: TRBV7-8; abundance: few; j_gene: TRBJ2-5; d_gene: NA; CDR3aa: CASSLDARGAQYF; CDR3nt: TGTGCCAGCAGCTTAGACGCACGCGGGGCCCAGTACTTC
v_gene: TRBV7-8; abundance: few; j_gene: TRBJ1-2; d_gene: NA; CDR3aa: CASSLNTGYTF; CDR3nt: TGTGCCAGCAGCTTAAACACTGGCTACACCTTC
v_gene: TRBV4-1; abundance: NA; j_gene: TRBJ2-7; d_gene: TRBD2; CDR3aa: CASSQPGLAGEQYF; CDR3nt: TGCGCCAGCAGCCAACCGGGACTAGCGGGCGAGCAGTACTTC
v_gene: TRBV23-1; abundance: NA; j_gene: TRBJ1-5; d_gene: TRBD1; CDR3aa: CATYRGQPQHF; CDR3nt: TGCGCCACCTACAGGGGGCAGCCCCAGCATTTT
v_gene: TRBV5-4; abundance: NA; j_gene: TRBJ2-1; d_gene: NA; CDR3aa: CASSSPSGTYNEQFF; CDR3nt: TGTGCCAGCAGCTCCCCGAGCGGAACGTACAATGAGCAGTTCTTC
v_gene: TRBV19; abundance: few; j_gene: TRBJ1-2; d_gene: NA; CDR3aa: CASQESLSYGYTF; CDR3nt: TGTGCCAGTCAAGAGTCGCTCTCCTATGGCTACACCTTC
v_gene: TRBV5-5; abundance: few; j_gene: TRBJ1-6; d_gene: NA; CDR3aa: CASGKQDSPLHF; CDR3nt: TGTGCCAGCGGCAAACAGGATTCACCCCTCCACTTT
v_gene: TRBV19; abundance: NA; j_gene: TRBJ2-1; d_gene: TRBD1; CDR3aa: CASSKQGVSYNEQFF; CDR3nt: TGTGCCAGTAGTAAACAGGGGGTCTCCTACAATGAGCAGTTCTTC
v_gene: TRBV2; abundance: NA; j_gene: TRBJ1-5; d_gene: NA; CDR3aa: CASSDRGRDQPQHF; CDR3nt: TGTGCCAGCAGTGACAGGGGACGGGATCAGCCCCAGCATTTT
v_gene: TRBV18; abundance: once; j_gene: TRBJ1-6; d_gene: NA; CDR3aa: CASSPRIVSESSYNSPLHF; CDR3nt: TGTGCCAGCTCACCACGTATAGTATCTGAAAGCTCCTATAATTCACCCCTCCACTTT
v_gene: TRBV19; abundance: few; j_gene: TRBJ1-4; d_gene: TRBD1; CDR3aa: CASSVTGHGEKLFF; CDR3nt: TGTGCCAGTAGTGTGACAGGGCATGGTGAAAAACTGTTTTTT
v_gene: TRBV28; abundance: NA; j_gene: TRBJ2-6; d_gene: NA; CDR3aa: CASSFLRGANVLTF; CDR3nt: TGTGCCAGCAGTTTTCTCCGGGGGGCCAACGTCCTGACTTTC
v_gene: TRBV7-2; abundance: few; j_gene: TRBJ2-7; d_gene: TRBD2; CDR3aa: CASSPAASGPYEQYF; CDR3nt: TGTGCCAGCAGCCCGGCTGCTAGCGGACCCTACGAGCAGTACTTC
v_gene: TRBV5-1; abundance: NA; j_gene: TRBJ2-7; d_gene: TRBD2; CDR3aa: CASSPAVGGEEQYF; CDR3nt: TGCGCCAGCAGCCCCGCGGTGGGGGGGGAAGAGCAGTACTTC
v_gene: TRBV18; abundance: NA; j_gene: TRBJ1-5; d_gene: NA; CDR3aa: CASSPGSGGNQPQHF; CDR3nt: TGTGCCAGCTCACCAGGGTCGGGGGGCAATCAGCCCCAGCATTTT
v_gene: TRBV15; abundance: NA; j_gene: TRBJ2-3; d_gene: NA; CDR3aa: CATSRGFRTQYF; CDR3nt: TGTGCCACCAGCAGAGGATTTAGAACGCAGTATTTT
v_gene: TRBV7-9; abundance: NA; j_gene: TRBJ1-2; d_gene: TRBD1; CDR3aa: CASSKTGDYGYTF; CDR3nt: TGTGCCAGCAGTAAGACAGGGGACTATGGCTACACCTTC
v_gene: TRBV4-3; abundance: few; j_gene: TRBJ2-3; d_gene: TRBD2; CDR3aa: CASSLDLGRGGADTQYF; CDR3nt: TGCGCCAGCAGCCTCGACTTAGGGCGGGGGGGTGCAGATACGCAGTATTTT
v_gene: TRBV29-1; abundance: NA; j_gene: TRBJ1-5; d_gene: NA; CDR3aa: CSVAPGINQPQHF; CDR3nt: TGCAGCGTTGCCCCAGGTATCAATCAGCCCCAGCATTTT
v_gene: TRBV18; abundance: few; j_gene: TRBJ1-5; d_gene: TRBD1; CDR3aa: CASSPGTGDQPQHF; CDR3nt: TGTGCCAGCTCACCAGGGACAGGGGATCAGCCCCAGCATTTT
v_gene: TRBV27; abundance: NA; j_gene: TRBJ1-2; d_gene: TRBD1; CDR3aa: CASSLSMTGVYGYTF; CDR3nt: TGTGCCAGCAGTTTATCGATGACAGGGGTTTATGGCTACACCTTC
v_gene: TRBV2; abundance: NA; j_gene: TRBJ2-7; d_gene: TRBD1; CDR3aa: CASSGDRGRAYEQYF; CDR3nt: TGTGCCAGCAGTGGCGACAGGGGGAGGGCCTACGAGCAGTACTTC
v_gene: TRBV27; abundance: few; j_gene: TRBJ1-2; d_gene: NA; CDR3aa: CASSKFPERRNYGYTF; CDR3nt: TGTGCCAGCAGCAAATTCCCGGAACGGAGAAACTATGGCTACACCTTC
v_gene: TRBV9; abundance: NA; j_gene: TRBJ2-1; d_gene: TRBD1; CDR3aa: CASSVLGQGAPEQFF; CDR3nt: TGTGCCAGCAGCGTACTGGGACAGGGGGCGCCTGAGCAGTTCTTC
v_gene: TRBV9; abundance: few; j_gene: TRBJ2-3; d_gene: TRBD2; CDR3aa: CASSGTSGGATDTQYF; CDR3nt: TGTGCCAGCAGCGGAACTAGCGGGGGGGCCACAGATACGCAGTATTTT
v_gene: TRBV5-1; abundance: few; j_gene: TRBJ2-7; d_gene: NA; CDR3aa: CASSLEAGFPGQYF; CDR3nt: TGCGCCAGCAGCTTGGAGGCAGGGTTCCCTGGGCAGTACTTC
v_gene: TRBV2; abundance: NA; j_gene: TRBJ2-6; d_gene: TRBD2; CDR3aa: CASHSGGNSGANVLTF; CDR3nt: TGTGCCAGCCATTCGGGGGGGAACTCTGGGGCCAACGTCCTGACTTTC
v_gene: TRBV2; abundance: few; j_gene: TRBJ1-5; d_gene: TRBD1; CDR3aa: CASSLDRGNQPQHF; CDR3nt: TGTGCCAGCAGCCTGGACAGGGGAAATCAGCCCCAGCATTTT
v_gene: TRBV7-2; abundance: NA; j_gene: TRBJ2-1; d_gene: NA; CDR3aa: CASSFGGTHEQFF; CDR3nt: TGTGCCAGCAGCTTCGGCGGGACCCATGAGCAGTTCTTC
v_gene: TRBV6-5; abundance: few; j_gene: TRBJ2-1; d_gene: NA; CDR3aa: CASSYNLGSGITGQFF; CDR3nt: TGTGCCAGCAGTTACAACTTAGGTTCGGGTATCACTGGGCAGTTCTTC